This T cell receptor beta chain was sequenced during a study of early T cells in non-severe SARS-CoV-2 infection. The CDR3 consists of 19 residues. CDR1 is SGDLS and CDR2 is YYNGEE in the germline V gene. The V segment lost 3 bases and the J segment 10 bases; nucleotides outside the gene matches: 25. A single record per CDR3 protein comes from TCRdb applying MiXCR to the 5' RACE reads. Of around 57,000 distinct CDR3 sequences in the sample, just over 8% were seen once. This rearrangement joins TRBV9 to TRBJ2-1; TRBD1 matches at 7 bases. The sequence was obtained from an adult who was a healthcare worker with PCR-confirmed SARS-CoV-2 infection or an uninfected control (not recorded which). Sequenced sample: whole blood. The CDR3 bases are TGTGCCAGCAGCGCCGTAGTAGTTGATTCGTGGGACAGAAAATCAGAGCAGTTCTTC. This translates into CASSAVVVDSWDRKSEQFF.